A single T cell receptor beta chain is shown here with its context. Its target is unknown. Measured with immunoSEQ multiplex PCR; TCRdb has only the in-frame clones, and not every one. The top ten hold roughly 42% of the sample, which has roughly 100,000 clones, around 91% seen once. These data are taken from a study of T cell responses to AZD1222 COVID-19 vaccine. CDR1 SNHLY and CDR2 FYNNEI come from the germline V gene. The CDR3 loop spans 15 amino acids. Trimming at V came to 2 bases and at J to 6 bases, leaving 10 bases not matched to a gene. Study-level points and caveats: Among those given AZD1222, only five or six were seropositive at baseline.

This chain links TRBV2 with TRBJ2-7; 7 bases fit TRBD2. The TCR sequence derives from an adult in good health. Sample: peripheral blood, taken on day 0 of AZD1222 vaccination. CDR3 bases: TGTGCCAGCAGTGAAATGGCGGGAGAAGTGAGCGAGCAGTACTTC. Residues: CASSEMAGEVSEQYF.